A selection of T cell receptor beta chains follows, all from one sample in a study of chemoradiotherapy in HPV16-positive cancers. Profiled with immunoSEQ multiplex PCR; TCRdb holds only in-frame clones, not every one. The data hold some 1,900 clones, with around 90% observed a single time. The sample in question was tumor tissue, obtained from a patient who underwent chemoradiotherapy. Every receptor here comes from a human donor with HPV-associated anogenital cancer. CDR3s include the opening cysteine and the closing phenylalanine or tryptophan. The D gene is left open where the match is weak. Size values are once, few and many counts, or a class for expanded clones, and some rows have none.

DNA | CDR3 | J | length | size | V | D
TGCGCCAGCAGCCTGGACAGGGCGGTTGGCTACACCTTC | CASSLDRAVGYTF | TRBJ1-2 | 13 | - | TRBV5-1 | TRBD1
TGTGCCAGTAGTAGGGAGAACAGGGTGTCAGCAGATACGCAGTATTTT | CASSRENRVSADTQYF | TRBJ2-3 | 16 | - | TRBV19 | -
TGTGCCAGCATTTTGACCGGACTAGGGGTTAACAATGAGCAGTTCTTC | CASILTGLGVNNEQFF | TRBJ2-1 | 16 | once | TRBV2 | TRBD2
TGTGCCAGCAGCGGCCAATTCCGGAGGGGCCACAATGAGCAGTTCTTC | CASSGQFRRGHNEQFF | TRBJ2-1 | 16 | - | TRBV9 | -
TGCAGCGTCGGGACTAGCGGGATGGATACGCAGTATTTT | CSVGTSGMDTQYF | TRBJ2-3 | 13 | once | TRBV29-1 | TRBD2
TGTGCCTGGAAGACATATAGCGGGAGCGGCAATGAGCAGTTCTTC | CAWKTYSGSGNEQFF | TRBJ2-1 | 15 | - | TRBV30 | TRBD2
TGTGCCAGCAGGGAGAGGACTAGTGGAGATGAGCAGTTCTTC | CASRERTSGDEQFF | TRBJ2-1 | 14 | - | TRBV2 | TRBD2
TGTGCCAGCAGCTTAAAGGTTGTGCAGAGGTTAGCCAAAAACATTCAGTACTTC | CASSLKVVQRLAKNIQYF | TRBJ2-4 | 18 | - | TRBV7-8 | -
TGTGCCAGCGGTCACGTTCAAGAGACCCAGTACTTC | CASGHVQETQYF | TRBJ2-5 | 12 | once | TRBV11-2 | -
TGTGCCAGCAGAAAAACCGGGACAGGGGGCACTGAAGCTTTCTTT | CASRKTGTGGTEAFF | TRBJ1-1 | 15 | - | TRBV6-1 | TRBD1
TGTGCCAGCAGCTTACGGTACACCGGGTACAATGAGCAGTTCTTC | CASSLRYTGYNEQFF | TRBJ2-1 | 15 | - | TRBV7-3 | -
TGTGCCAGCAGCTTGGTACTAGCGACAAATGCCGGGGAGCTGTTTTTT | CASSLVLATNAGELFF | TRBJ2-2 | 16 | - | TRBV5-6 | TRBD2
TGTGCCAGCAGTCCCCGACAAAGCTATGGCTACACCTTC | CASSPRQSYGYTF | TRBJ1-2 | 13 | - | TRBV2 | -
TGTGCCAGCAGCGCTACGAAGCGTAACTATGGCTACACCTTC | CASSATKRNYGYTF | TRBJ1-2 | 14 | - | TRBV9 | -
TGTGCCAGCAGCCAAGATGAGAGAGGGGGCGAGATCTATGGCTACACCTTC | CASSQDERGGEIYGYTF | TRBJ1-2 | 17 | - | TRBV4-2 | TRBD1
TGTGCCAGCAGTGAAATCAGGACTAGCGGGGCCTACGAGCAGTACTTC | CASSEIRTSGAYEQYF | TRBJ2-7 | 16 | - | TRBV6-1 | TRBD2
TGTGCCAGCAGCTCTCTCAAGGGAGTGCAGTATTTT | CASSSLKGVQYF | TRBJ2-3 | 12 | - | TRBV11-1 | -
TGTGCCAGCAGCTTCGGCCCAGCGGGAGCTTTCTTT | CASSFGPAGAFF | TRBJ1-1 | 12 | - | TRBV7-9 | -
TGTGCCAGCAGCTTAAGGGGGGAGGGCGAGCAGTACTTC | CASSLRGEGEQYF | TRBJ2-7 | 13 | few | TRBV13 | -
TGTGCCAGCAAGGCGGGAGGCGCAGTGACCCAGTACTTC | CASKAGGAVTQYF | TRBJ2-5 | 13 | once | TRBV2 | TRBD2
TGCAGCGTTGGGACCTACTATGGCTACACCTTC | CSVGTYYGYTF | TRBJ1-2 | 11 | once | TRBV29-1 | -
TGTGCCAGCAGCTTGAGTCGACCTCCGTGGATTAGATTC | CASSLSRPPWIRF | TRBJ1-2 | 13 | - | TRBV5-4 | -
TGTGCCAGCGGGCAGGGTAGGGGTAATGAAAAACTGTTTTTT | CASGQGRGNEKLFF | TRBJ1-4 | 14 | - | TRBV7-8 | -
TGTGCCAGCAGTGAGATGGACAGGCTGAAGACCCAGTACTTC | CASSEMDRLKTQYF | TRBJ2-5 | 14 | - | TRBV27 | TRBD1
TGTGCCAGCAGCGCCGTCATAGGGGCTCGAGGCTACACCTTC | CASSAVIGARGYTF | TRBJ1-2 | 14 | - | TRBV25-1 | -
TGTGCCAGCAGCTTAGAAGGGACAGTTGGTGAAAAACTGTTTTTT | CASSLEGTVGEKLFF | TRBJ1-4 | 15 | - | TRBV7-9 | TRBD1
TGTGCCAGTAGCACCGGGACAGTCGAATCAGCCCCAGCATTT | CASSTGTVESAPAF | TRBJ1-5 | 14 | - | TRBV19 | TRBD1
TGTGCCAGTAGTATACTAGCGGGGCAGGACGAGCAGTACTTC | CASSILAGQDEQYF | TRBJ2-7 | 14 | large | TRBV19 | TRBD2
TGTGCCAGCTTCTACGGGACGGTGGTGCCTGAAGCTTTCTTT | CASFYGTVVPEAFF | TRBJ1-1 | 14 | - | TRBV6-5 | -
TGTGCCAGCAGTGTGGAGGGAACTGGGGCCAACGTCCTGACTTTC | CASSVEGTGANVLTF | TRBJ2-6 | 15 | once | TRBV6-1 | -
TGTGCCAGCAGCCTGGGGGGCTCTAGCACAGATACGCAGTATTTT | CASSLGGSSTDTQYF | TRBJ2-3 | 15 | - | TRBV5-4 | -
TGTGCCACCAGGACGGACCCTTATAGCGACAATCAGCCCCAGCATTTT | CATRTDPYSDNQPQHF | TRBJ1-5 | 16 | - | TRBV5-4 | -
TGTGCCATCAGTGTAGATTCTCGCTACGAGCAGTACTTC | CAISVDSRYEQYF | TRBJ2-7 | 13 | - | TRBV10-3 | -
TGTGCCAGCAGTGGAGCGGAGTACAATGAGCAGTTCTTC | CASSGAEYNEQFF | TRBJ2-1 | 13 | - | TRBV6-1 | -
TGTGCCAGCAGTCGGACTAACATTCAGTACTTC | CASSRTNIQYF | TRBJ2-4 | 11 | - | TRBV6-1 | -
TGTGCCAGCAGCTTAGCCCGGACTAGCGGGACACCTGGGGCCAACGTCCTGACTTTC | CASSLARTSGTPGANVLTF | TRBJ2-6 | 19 | - | TRBV7-6 | TRBD2
TGTGCCAGCAGCCCACCCAGGGGGGAAACAGATACGCAGTATTTT | CASSPPRGETDTQYF | TRBJ2-3 | 15 | - | TRBV5-4 | -
TGTGCCAGCAGCACAACAGGGGGGAATCAGCCCCAGCATTTT | CASSTTGGNQPQHF | TRBJ1-5 | 14 | - | TRBV7-2 | TRBD1
TGTGCCAGCAGTGGCCAGACAGGGGCGGACTATGGCTACACCTTC | CASSGQTGADYGYTF | TRBJ1-2 | 15 | - | TRBV6-1 | TRBD1
TGTGCCAGCAGCCAAGAAAGTGGGGCTGGTATCTATGGCTACACCTTC | CASSQESGAGIYGYTF | TRBJ1-2 | 16 | - | TRBV4-2 | -
TGTGCCAGCAGCTTAGCGGGACAGGGACCTTCTGGGGCTTTCTTT | CASSLAGQGPSGAFF | TRBJ1-1 | 15 | - | TRBV7-9 | TRBD1
TGTGCCAGCAGTTTAAGGGGGCTCGATCAGCCCCAGCATTTT | CASSLRGLDQPQHF | TRBJ1-5 | 14 | - | TRBV27 | TRBD1
TGTGCCAGCAGAAAACAGGGGGCTACTGAAGCTTTCTTT | CASRKQGATEAFF | TRBJ1-1 | 13 | - | TRBV6-5 | TRBD1
TGCAGCGGAGGACCCGGGGGGACTGAAGCTTTCTTT | CSGGPGGTEAFF | TRBJ1-1 | 12 | - | TRBV29-1 | -
TGTGCCTGGAGGGGACAGCGGAATTCACCCCTCCACTTT | CAWRGQRNSPLHF | TRBJ1-6 | 13 | - | TRBV30 | TRBD1
TGTGCCAGTAACCCCGTTTCGGAACTGGTCGATCAGCCCCAGCATTTT | CASNPVSELVDQPQHF | TRBJ1-5 | 16 | - | TRBV19 | -
TGTGCCAGCAGACCTAAGGCCCACATAAACTATGGCTACACCTTC | CASRPKAHINYGYTF | TRBJ1-2 | 15 | - | TRBV6-1 | -
TGTGCCAGCAGCCCTGGGGGGGATGTCACAGATACGCAGTATTTT | CASSPGGDVTDTQYF | TRBJ2-3 | 15 | - | TRBV6-1 | TRBD2
TGTGCCAGCAGCTTGTTCCCAACTAATGAAAAACTGTTTTTT | CASSLFPTNEKLFF | TRBJ1-4 | 14 | - | TRBV5-8 | -